The clone carrying this T cell receptor beta chain was detected only once. What the recovered Cohort 3 donors had was two negative PCRs, clearance, or symptom resolution. The entry originates in a study of blood T cell repertoires in COVID-19. Study summary: The United States, Italy and Spain provided the acute and convalescent COVID-19 samples. T cells, B-cell-depleted T cells, or PBMCs provided the cDNA or gDNA that served as material.

Under the authors' procedure: By means of reference gene primer amplification, nucleated cell counts were estimated. Assay: immunoSEQ multiplex PCR; the TCRdb copy retains only in-frame clones and omits some. The DNA was the basis for D and trimming; V, J and clone size are from that table. The sample includes around 220,000 clones, 85% to 95% of them seen just once. Germline lookup yields CDR1 SGHTA and CDR2 FQGNSA. This CDR3 comprises 15 residues. Deletions cut 5 bases from V and 0 bases from J, with 13 bases between. This chain connects TRBV7-2 to TRBJ1-1; maybe TRBD1 (5 bases). Input material: PBMCs or T cells enriched from blood (not recorded which). This receptor was identified in a woman between 18 and 30 years old who had recovered from COVID-19. The CDR3 coding sequence is TGTGCCAGCAGCGCCGGCGGGGGGATGAACACTGAAGCTTTCTTT. Its translation: CASSAGGGMNTEAFF.